The clone carrying this T cell receptor (beta chain) was seen a few times. These data originate in a study of cytomegalovirus exposure and HLA in healthy donors. 60 Vbeta and 13 Jbeta primers were used in PCR. Measured with immunoSEQ multiplex PCR; TCRdb has only the in-frame clones, and not every one. The sample includes 150,000 to 200,000 clones, roughly 9.4% of them seen just once. V lost 8 bases to trimming and J lost 2 bases, with 13 bases between them. The CDR3 loop spans 14 amino acids. From germline, CDR1 is SNHLY and CDR2 FYNNEI. This TCR was recovered from a woman younger than 45 in good health and CMV-seropositive. This chain uses TRBV2 with TRBJ1-5; a possible D gene is TRBD1 (6 bases). Sequenced: PBMCs. DNA of the CDR3: TGTGCCAGCGTCAGGGGATCTGGCAATCAGCCCCAGCATTTT. This sequence encodes CASVRGSGNQPQHF.